The rows below give T cell receptor beta chains drawn from one sample of a study of blood T cell repertoires in COVID-19. Clones were read by immunoSEQ multiplex PCR, and TCRdb kept only the in-frame ones, dropping some. Among roughly 200,000 clones listed, approximately 79% were seen once. The specimen was peripheral blood. The receptors were gathered from a man between 50 and 59 years old who had recovered from COVID-19. The CDR3 runs from the conserved cysteine through the conserved F or W. The order of the fields is CDR3 protein, CDR3 DNA, V gene, clone size, D gene, J gene. A D gene is named only where the DNA matches it firmly. Only some rows state a clone size, as once, few, many or a class for expanded clones.

CDR3 protein: CASSVGTQGGQETQYF
CDR3 DNA: TGTGCCAGCAGCGTTGGGACCCAGGGGGGACAAGAGACCCAGTACTTC
V gene: TRBV9
clone size: -
D gene: -
J gene: TRBJ2-5

CDR3 protein: CASSLDPSGRSHNEQFF
CDR3 DNA: TGTGCCAGCAGCTTAGACCCTAGCGGGAGGTCCCACAATGAGCAGTTCTTC
V gene: TRBV11-3
clone size: -
D gene: TRBD2
J gene: TRBJ2-1

CDR3 protein: CASSYLGQGATDTQYF
CDR3 DNA: TGTGCCAGCAGCTACCTAGGACAGGGGGCCACAGATACGCAGTATTTT
V gene: TRBV28
clone size: -
D gene: TRBD1
J gene: TRBJ2-3

CDR3 protein: CASSPSQVTGELFF
CDR3 DNA: TGCGCCAGCAGTCCCAGTCAGGTCACCGGGGAGCTGTTTTTT
V gene: TRBV10-1
clone size: once
D gene: -
J gene: TRBJ2-2

CDR3 protein: CASSQDRQGREYF
CDR3 DNA: TGTGCCAGCAGCCAAGATCGCCAGGGCAGGGAGTACTTC
V gene: TRBV3-1/TRBV3-2
clone size: few
D gene: -
J gene: TRBJ2-7

CDR3 protein: CASSLDPPYEQYF
CDR3 DNA: TGTGCCAGCAGCTTAGATCCTCCCTACGAGCAGTACTTC
V gene: TRBV7-9
clone size: -
D gene: -
J gene: TRBJ2-7

CDR3 protein: CASSVLPRGTEAFF
CDR3 DNA: TGTGCCAGCAGCGTTCTCCCTCGAGGGACTGAAGCTTTCTTT
V gene: TRBV9
clone size: -
D gene: -
J gene: TRBJ1-1

CDR3 protein: CASRQQGFHEQFF
CDR3 DNA: TGTGCCAGCAGGCAGCAGGGGTTCCATGAGCAGTTCTTC
V gene: TRBV27
clone size: few
D gene: -
J gene: TRBJ2-1

CDR3 protein: CASSHGPNHDYEQYF
CDR3 DNA: TGTGCCAGCAGCCATGGGCCCAACCACGACTACGAGCAGTACTTC
V gene: TRBV11-2
clone size: -
D gene: -
J gene: TRBJ2-7

CDR3 protein: CASSFNAGELFF
CDR3 DNA: TGTGCCAGCAGCTTTAATGCCGGGGAGCTGTTTTTT
V gene: TRBV7-3
clone size: -
D gene: -
J gene: TRBJ2-2

CDR3 protein: CAITQGTSGRADEQFF
CDR3 DNA: TGTGCCATCACCCAAGGAACTAGCGGGAGGGCCGATGAGCAGTTCTTC
V gene: TRBV10-3
clone size: -
D gene: TRBD2
J gene: TRBJ2-1

CDR3 protein: CASSPELAGAGDEQFF
CDR3 DNA: TGTGCCAGCTCACCGGAACTAGCGGGAGCTGGCGATGAGCAGTTCTTC
V gene: TRBV18
clone size: -
D gene: TRBD2
J gene: TRBJ2-1

CDR3 protein: CASSKDNTMPANTGELFF
CDR3 DNA: TGTGCCAGCAGCAAAGATAACACCATGCCAGCGAACACCGGGGAGCTGTTTTTT
V gene: TRBV21-1
clone size: -
D gene: -
J gene: TRBJ2-2

CDR3 protein: CASSSKRRGYEQYF
CDR3 DNA: TGTGCCAGCAGTTCCAAGCGCCGGGGGTACGAGCAGTACTTC
V gene: TRBV27
clone size: -
D gene: -
J gene: TRBJ2-7

CDR3 protein: CASSPSVPEAFF
CDR3 DNA: TGTGCCAGCTCCCCCAGTGTCCCTGAAGCTTTCTTT
V gene: TRBV18
clone size: -
D gene: -
J gene: TRBJ1-1

CDR3 protein: CASSPGVLSSDEQFF
CDR3 DNA: TGTGCCAGCAGCCCCGGGGTCCTATCTTCGGATGAGCAGTTCTTC
V gene: TRBV11-2
clone size: -
D gene: -
J gene: TRBJ2-1

CDR3 protein: CASSQGVGGRGNEQYF
CDR3 DNA: TGCGCCAGCAGCCAAGGGGTGGGGGGGCGCGGCAACGAGCAGTACTTC
V gene: TRBV4-1
clone size: -
D gene: -
J gene: TRBJ2-7

CDR3 protein: CASRPLGGGGRTTASPYNEQFF
CDR3 DNA: TGTGCCAGCAGGCCCCTCGGGGGAGGCGGGAGGACCACAGCGTCCCCCTACAATGAGCAGTTCTTC
V gene: TRBV27
clone size: -
D gene: TRBD2
J gene: TRBJ2-1

CDR3 protein: CASQREAYNEQFF
CDR3 DNA: TGTGCCAGTCAGCGGGAGGCCTACAATGAGCAGTTCTTC
V gene: TRBV6-6
clone size: -
D gene: TRBD2
J gene: TRBJ2-1

CDR3 protein: CASSQDLAGEDEQFF
CDR3 DNA: TGTGCCAGCAGCCAAGATTTGGCGGGAGAGGATGAGCAGTTCTTC
V gene: TRBV3-1/TRBV3-2
clone size: -
D gene: TRBD2
J gene: TRBJ2-1

CDR3 protein: CASSQGPPGQGYEQYF
CDR3 DNA: TGTGCCAGCAGCCAAGGTCCACCGGGACAGGGCTACGAGCAGTACTTC
V gene: TRBV14
clone size: -
D gene: TRBD1
J gene: TRBJ2-7

CDR3 protein: CASSPRVAFEQFF
CDR3 DNA: TGTGCCAGCAGCCCTCGGGTCGCCTTTGAGCAGTTCTTC
V gene: TRBV14
clone size: -
D gene: -
J gene: TRBJ2-1

CDR3 protein: CASSLSGGGPHNEQFF
CDR3 DNA: TGTGCCAGCAGTTTAAGCGGGGGAGGGCCCCACAATGAGCAGTTCTTC
V gene: TRBV28
clone size: -
D gene: TRBD2
J gene: TRBJ2-1

CDR3 protein: CASSYVEQETQYF
CDR3 DNA: TGTGCCAGCAGTTACGTAGAGCAAGAGACCCAGTACTTC
V gene: TRBV6-5
clone size: -
D gene: -
J gene: TRBJ2-5

CDR3 protein: CASSPGGPHSGNTIYF
CDR3 DNA: TGTGCCAGCTCACCGGGAGGGCCCCACTCTGGAAACACCATATATTTT
V gene: TRBV18
clone size: few
D gene: -
J gene: TRBJ1-3

CDR3 protein: CASSETDRGLQTQYF
CDR3 DNA: TGTGCCAGCAGCGAGACGGACAGGGGGCTCCAGACCCAGTACTTC
V gene: TRBV9
clone size: -
D gene: TRBD1
J gene: TRBJ2-5

CDR3 protein: CASSEADRDTQYF
CDR3 DNA: TGCGCCAGCAGTGAGGCGGACAGGGATACGCAGTATTTT
V gene: TRBV10-1
clone size: -
D gene: TRBD1
J gene: TRBJ2-3

CDR3 protein: CASSLGPGQGTEAFF
CDR3 DNA: TGCGCCAGCAGCTTGGGGCCGGGACAAGGCACTGAAGCTTTCTTT
V gene: TRBV5-1
clone size: -
D gene: -
J gene: TRBJ1-1

CDR3 protein: CAISVYRNEQFF
CDR3 DNA: TGTGCCATCAGTGTGTACAGGAATGAGCAGTTCTTC
V gene: TRBV10-3
clone size: -
D gene: -
J gene: TRBJ2-1

CDR3 protein: CASSPALTSGSSYNEQFF
CDR3 DNA: TGCGCCAGCAGCCCAGCTCTGACTAGCGGGAGCTCCTACAATGAGCAGTTCTTC
V gene: TRBV4-3
clone size: -
D gene: TRBD2
J gene: TRBJ2-1

CDR3 protein: CASSLVLATREQFF
CDR3 DNA: TGTGCCAGCAGCTTAGTTTTGGCCACCAGAGAGCAGTTCTTC
V gene: TRBV7-2
clone size: -
D gene: -
J gene: TRBJ2-1

CDR3 protein: CASSPGGSKYEQYF
CDR3 DNA: TGTGCCAGTAGTCCAGGGGGGTCGAAGTACGAGCAGTACTTC
V gene: TRBV19
clone size: -
D gene: -
J gene: TRBJ2-7

CDR3 protein: CASRAGTATNEKLFF
CDR3 DNA: TGTGCCAGCAGAGCCGGGACAGCAACTAATGAAAAACTGTTTTTT
V gene: TRBV2
clone size: -
D gene: TRBD1
J gene: TRBJ1-4

CDR3 protein: CASSQDWRAQAGYTF
CDR3 DNA: TGCGCCAGCAGCCAAGACTGGAGGGCTCAGGCTGGCTACACCTTC
V gene: TRBV4-3
clone size: few
D gene: -
J gene: TRBJ1-2

CDR3 protein: CASSLTGVWAYGYTF
CDR3 DNA: TGTGCCAGCAGCCTGACAGGGGTATGGGCCTATGGCTACACCTTC
V gene: TRBV14
clone size: once
D gene: TRBD1
J gene: TRBJ1-2

CDR3 protein: CASSSSAASEAFF
CDR3 DNA: TGTGCCAGCAGCTCTAGCGCGGCGTCTGAAGCTTTCTTT
V gene: TRBV7-9
clone size: -
D gene: -
J gene: TRBJ1-1

CDR3 protein: CASSEPGGVYEQYF
CDR3 DNA: TGTGCCAGCAGTGAACCGGGGGGGGTCTACGAGCAGTACTTC
V gene: TRBV25-1
clone size: -
D gene: TRBD2
J gene: TRBJ2-7

CDR3 protein: CASSLFSHQPQHF
CDR3 DNA: TGTGCCAGCAGTTTATTCAGTCATCAGCCCCAGCATTTT
V gene: TRBV28
clone size: -
D gene: -
J gene: TRBJ1-5

CDR3 protein: CATSSRDNQPQHF
CDR3 DNA: TGTGCCACCAGTAGCAGGGATAATCAGCCCCAGCATTTT
V gene: TRBV24-1
clone size: once
D gene: -
J gene: TRBJ1-5

CDR3 protein: CASSEPPLAGFSTDTQYF
CDR3 DNA: TGTGCCAGCAGCGAGCCCCCTCTAGCGGGTTTTAGCACAGATACGCAGTATTTT
V gene: TRBV9
clone size: -
D gene: TRBD2
J gene: TRBJ2-3

CDR3 protein: CASSISGQGPGELFF
CDR3 DNA: TGTGCCAGTAGTATCTCGGGACAGGGGCCCGGGGAGCTGTTTTTT
V gene: TRBV19
clone size: -
D gene: TRBD1
J gene: TRBJ2-2

CDR3 protein: CASSEGVQGDTIYF
CDR3 DNA: TGTGCCAGCAGCGAGGGGGTACAAGGAGACACCATATATTTT
V gene: TRBV9
clone size: -
D gene: -
J gene: TRBJ1-3

CDR3 protein: CASSLYGSYNEQFF
CDR3 DNA: TGCGCCAGCAGCTTATACGGCTCCTACAATGAGCAGTTCTTC
V gene: TRBV7-3
clone size: -
D gene: -
J gene: TRBJ2-1

CDR3 protein: CSVGLAGEEQFF
CDR3 DNA: TGCAGCGTTGGGCTAGCGGGAGAGGAGCAGTTCTTC
V gene: TRBV29-1
clone size: -
D gene: TRBD2
J gene: TRBJ2-1

CDR3 protein: CASSPLGLAGTPYNEQFF
CDR3 DNA: TGTGCCAGCAGTCCGCTGGGGCTTGCGGGGACTCCCTACAATGAGCAGTTCTTC
V gene: TRBV28
clone size: -
D gene: -
J gene: TRBJ2-1

CDR3 protein: CASRPGLIEQGNGYTF
CDR3 DNA: TGCGCCAGCAGGCCAGGCCTAATTGAACAGGGTAATGGCTACACCTTC
V gene: TRBV5-1
clone size: -
D gene: -
J gene: TRBJ1-2

CDR3 protein: CASSLASGRRYGYGYTF
CDR3 DNA: TGTGCCAGCAGCTTAGCGAGTGGTAGGAGATATGGCTATGGCTACACCTTC
V gene: TRBV7-2
clone size: -
D gene: -
J gene: TRBJ1-2

CDR3 protein: CASSITGDETEAFF
CDR3 DNA: TGTGCCAGCAGCATAACAGGGGACGAGACTGAAGCTTTCTTT
V gene: TRBV7-9
clone size: -
D gene: TRBD1
J gene: TRBJ1-1

CDR3 protein: CASSPGPQVTQYF
CDR3 DNA: TGTGCCAGCAGCCCAGGGCCTCAGGTTACGCAGTATTTT
V gene: TRBV7-3
clone size: -
D gene: -
J gene: TRBJ2-3

CDR3 protein: CASSYSQISNQPQHF
CDR3 DNA: TGTGCCAGCAGTTACTCCCAGATTAGCAATCAGCCCCAGCATTTT
V gene: TRBV6-5
clone size: few
D gene: -
J gene: TRBJ1-5

CDR3 protein: CASSQAAEQYF
CDR3 DNA: TGTGCCAGCAGCCAAGCGGCGGAGCAGTACTTC
V gene: TRBV7-2
clone size: few
D gene: -
J gene: TRBJ2-7

CDR3 protein: CASSARVRGANVLTF
CDR3 DNA: TGTGCCAGCAGCGCCAGGGTTAGGGGGGCCAACGTCCTGACTTTC
V gene: TRBV7-2
clone size: -
D gene: -
J gene: TRBJ2-6

CDR3 protein: CASSLGQGNTGELFF
CDR3 DNA: TGTGCCAGCAGCTTAGGCCAGGGAAACACCGGGGAGCTGTTTTTT
V gene: TRBV7-3
clone size: -
D gene: -
J gene: TRBJ2-2

CDR3 protein: CASSLKWTGGSGNTIYF
CDR3 DNA: TGTGCCAGCAGCCTGAAGTGGACAGGGGGCTCTGGAAACACCATATATTTT
V gene: TRBV7-2
clone size: -
D gene: TRBD1
J gene: TRBJ1-3